This T cell receptor (beta chain) was observed in a study of vaccination effects on CD4 cells after COVID-19. Study in general: Participants each got two BNT162b2 or mRNA-1273 vaccine doses.

Libraries were prepared by immunoSEQ multiplex PCR; TCRdb keeps only in-frame clonotypes and omits some of them. The sample lists tens of thousands of clones, 75% to 85% occurring once. On this clone: The antigen is unknown.

After removal of 5 bases from V and 4 bases from J, the junction contained 6 bases not matched to a gene. The CDR3 is 16 amino acids. Germline assignment: CDR1 KGHDR and CDR2 SFDVKD. Peptide-pool stimulation followed by sequencing identified expanded antigen-specific CD4+ clonotypes in the ViraFEST assay. The culture ran for approximately 9 days before CD4+ T cells were isolated. The chain links TRBV24-1 to TRBJ2-3; 12 bases fit TRBD2. The sequenced sample was CD4+ T cells from PBMCs cultured with HCoV-229E spike peptides, obtained before COVID-19 vaccination. The origin of this receptor is a human donor who received a COVID-19 vaccine. CDR3 nucleotides: TGTGCCACCAGTGCAGCTAGCGGGGGGGCGGCAGATACGCAGTATTTT. Translating it yields CATSAASGGAADTQYF.